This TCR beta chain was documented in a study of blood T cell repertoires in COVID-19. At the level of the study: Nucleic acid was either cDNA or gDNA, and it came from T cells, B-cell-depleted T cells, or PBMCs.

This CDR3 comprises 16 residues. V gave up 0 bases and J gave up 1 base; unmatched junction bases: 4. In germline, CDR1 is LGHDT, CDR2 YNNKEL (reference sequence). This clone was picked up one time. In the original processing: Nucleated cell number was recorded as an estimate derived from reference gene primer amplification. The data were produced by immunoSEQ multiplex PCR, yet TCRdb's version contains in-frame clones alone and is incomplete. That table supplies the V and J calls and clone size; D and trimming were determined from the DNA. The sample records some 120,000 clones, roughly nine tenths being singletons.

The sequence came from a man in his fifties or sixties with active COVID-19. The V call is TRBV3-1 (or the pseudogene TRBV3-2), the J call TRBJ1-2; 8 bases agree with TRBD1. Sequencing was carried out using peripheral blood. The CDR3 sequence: CASSQEWTGFNYGYTF. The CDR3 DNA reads TGTGCCAGCAGCCAAGAATGGACAGGGTTTAACTATGGCTACACCTTC.